This T cell receptor beta chain stems from a study of Ad26.COV2.S vaccination and SARS-CoV-2 variants. Study-wide background: The authors gave Ad26.COV2.S intramuscularly, either once or twice 56 days apart.

On this clone itself: The antigen is unknown.

Clones were sequenced by immunoSEQ multiplex PCR, and TCRdb holds only the in-frame ones, with some missing. The data hold about 330,000 clones, with roughly 88% observed a single time. As for treatment: 15 to 20 received Ad26.COV2.S at low or high dose, single or two shots; several received placebo; per-sample allocation not given. Material that was analyzed had been drawn on day 63 after the first vaccine or placebo injection. The shot given was an Ad26 vector that makes Wuhan-strain SARS-CoV-2 spike. Study-wide results and limits: Substantial breadth in spike-specific CD8+ and CD4+ T cell responses was reportedly seen after vaccination. Measurements of TCR breadth and depth may have given underestimates of the total T cell responses.

The CDR3 runs 15 residues. CDR1 SGDLS and CDR2 YYNGEE come from the germline V gene. The J segment lost 6 bases and the V segment lost 4 bases, leaving 8 bases of the junction unmatched. The sequence was collected from a person between 18 and 59 years old who received the Ad26.COV2.S COVID-19 vaccine or a placebo. The sample was peripheral blood, taken in a trial of Ad26.COV2.S vaccine versus placebo. The genes are TRBV9 and TRBJ1-4; 8 nucleotides match TRBD1. The CDR3 sequence: CASSSPQGADEKLFF. The CDR3 DNA is TGTGCCAGCAGCTCCCCCCAGGGGGCCGATGAAAAACTGTTTTTT.